A selection of T cell receptor beta chains follows, all from one sample in a study of T cells in tumors after PD-1 blockade. Only in-frame clones appear in the TCRdb table, and some are missing; sequencing was by immunoSEQ multiplex PCR. The sample records tens of thousands of clones, 73% being singletons. The specimen comprised PBMCs, sampled after anti-PD-1 treatment. These receptor sequences come from a human donor with basal cell carcinoma. The CDR3 runs from the conserved cysteine through the conserved F or W. Fields, in order: D gene, J gene, V gene, clone size, CDR3 protein, CDR3 DNA. D genes are given only for firm matches. Not all rows give a size; the values are once, few, many and, for expanded clones, a class.

D gene: .
J gene: TRBJ1-6
V gene: TRBV27
clone size: few
CDR3 protein: CASSRSYASSYNSPLHF
CDR3 DNA: TGTGCCAGCAGTCGCTCTTACGCGAGCTCCTATAATTCACCCCTCCACTTT

D gene: .
J gene: TRBJ1-3
V gene: TRBV27
clone size: .
CDR3 protein: CASSPGWGPLSGNTIYF
CDR3 DNA: TGTGCCAGCAGTCCTGGGTGGGGGCCTCTCTCTGGAAACACCATATATTTT

D gene: TRBD1
J gene: TRBJ1-1
V gene: TRBV6-2/TRBV6-3
clone size: .
CDR3 protein: CASSSPDRVNTEAFF
CDR3 DNA: TGTGCCAGCAGTTCCCCCGACAGGGTGAACACTGAAGCTTTCTTT

D gene: .
J gene: TRBJ2-2
V gene: TRBV7-2
clone size: .
CDR3 protein: CASRGPSRNTGELFF
CDR3 DNA: TGTGCCAGCAGAGGTCCTAGCAGGAACACCGGGGAGCTGTTTTTT

D gene: .
J gene: TRBJ2-2
V gene: TRBV6-5
clone size: .
CDR3 protein: CASSYQGLTGELFF
CDR3 DNA: TGTGCCAGCAGTTACCAGGGTCTCACCGGGGAGCTGTTTTTT

D gene: .
J gene: TRBJ1-1
V gene: TRBV6-2/TRBV6-3
clone size: many
CDR3 protein: CASSPGLEAFF
CDR3 DNA: TGTGCCAGCAGCCCGGGCCTTGAAGCTTTCTTT

D gene: .
J gene: TRBJ2-3
V gene: TRBV20-1
clone size: .
CDR3 protein: CSARPEDTQYF
CDR3 DNA: TGCAGTGCTAGGCCGGAAGATACGCAGTATTTT

D gene: .
J gene: TRBJ1-1
V gene: TRBV11-3
clone size: .
CDR3 protein: CASSLAGSNTEAFF
CDR3 DNA: TGTGCCAGCAGCTTAGCCGGATCGAACACTGAAGCTTTCTTT

D gene: .
J gene: TRBJ1-1
V gene: TRBV19
clone size: .
CDR3 protein: CASSIPGLGAFF
CDR3 DNA: TGTGCCAGTAGTATACCAGGCCTAGGCGCTTTCTTT

D gene: .
J gene: TRBJ1-3
V gene: TRBV7-2
clone size: .
CDR3 protein: CASSLSHLSGNTIYF
CDR3 DNA: TGTGCCAGCAGCTTGTCGCACCTCTCTGGAAACACCATATATTTT

D gene: TRBD2
J gene: TRBJ2-1
V gene: TRBV28
clone size: .
CDR3 protein: CASGGGPGDEQFF
CDR3 DNA: TGTGCCAGCGGGGGGGGACCGGGCGATGAGCAGTTCTTC

D gene: .
J gene: TRBJ2-3
V gene: TRBV2
clone size: .
CDR3 protein: CASGGKSTQYF
CDR3 DNA: TGTGCCAGCGGGGGGAAGAGTACGCAGTATTTT

D gene: .
J gene: TRBJ1-4
V gene: TRBV5-8
clone size: once
CDR3 protein: CASSFRVTNEKLFF
CDR3 DNA: TGTGCCAGCAGCTTCAGAGTAACTAATGAAAAACTGTTTTTT

D gene: TRBD1
J gene: TRBJ1-2
V gene: TRBV5-1
clone size: once
CDR3 protein: CASSTGVNYGYTF
CDR3 DNA: TGCGCCAGCAGCACAGGGGTTAACTATGGCTACACCTTC

D gene: TRBD2
J gene: TRBJ2-1
V gene: TRBV19
clone size: .
CDR3 protein: CASTPGRQYNEQFF
CDR3 DNA: TGTGCCAGTACCCCCGGGAGGCAGTACAATGAGCAGTTCTTC

D gene: .
J gene: TRBJ1-1
V gene: TRBV6-5
clone size: .
CDR3 protein: CASSTATEAFF
CDR3 DNA: TGTGCCAGCAGTACGGCCACTGAAGCTTTCTTT

D gene: TRBD2
J gene: TRBJ2-3
V gene: TRBV7-3
clone size: .
CDR3 protein: CASSFAGLAGGPDTQYF
CDR3 DNA: TGTGCCAGCAGCTTTGCCGGACTAGCGGGGGGGCCCGATACGCAGTATTTT

D gene: .
J gene: TRBJ2-7
V gene: TRBV4-3
clone size: .
CDR3 protein: CASSQDLLTPGF
CDR3 DNA: TGCGCCAGCAGCCAAGATCTTCTTACTCCCGGCTTC

D gene: .
J gene: TRBJ1-5
V gene: TRBV24-1
clone size: .
CDR3 protein: CATSERAGSRYQPQHF
CDR3 DNA: TGTGCCACCAGTGAAAGGGCGGGGAGTCGTTATCAGCCCCAGCATTTT

D gene: .
J gene: TRBJ2-2
V gene: TRBV7-2
clone size: .
CDR3 protein: CASSLVGGNTGELFF
CDR3 DNA: TGTGCCAGCAGCTTAGTGGGCGGGAACACCGGGGAGCTGTTTTTT

D gene: TRBD1
J gene: TRBJ1-5
V gene: TRBV5-8
clone size: .
CDR3 protein: CASSLRGNQPQHF
CDR3 DNA: TGTGCCAGCAGCCTCAGGGGGAATCAGCCCCAGCATTTT

D gene: TRBD2
J gene: TRBJ2-3
V gene: TRBV5-1
clone size: .
CDR3 protein: CASSLGDYSIPGGTQYF
CDR3 DNA: TGCGCCAGCAGCTTGGGGGACTACTCAATCCCCGGGGGTACGCAGTATTTT

D gene: .
J gene: TRBJ2-7
V gene: TRBV14
clone size: many
CDR3 protein: CASSPFRTDDEQYF
CDR3 DNA: TGTGCCAGCAGTCCCTTCCGGACAGACGACGAGCAGTACTTC

D gene: TRBD2
J gene: TRBJ2-3
V gene: TRBV19
clone size: .
CDR3 protein: CASSISTGGPGDTQYF
CDR3 DNA: TGTGCCAGTAGTATCAGTACGGGAGGGCCGGGGGATACGCAGTATTTT

D gene: .
J gene: TRBJ1-1
V gene: TRBV4-1
clone size: .
CDR3 protein: CASSPRQLNTEAFF
CDR3 DNA: TGCGCCAGCAGCCCCCGACAGTTGAACACTGAAGCTTTCTTT

D gene: TRBD1
J gene: TRBJ1-5
V gene: TRBV19
clone size: .
CDR3 protein: CASSPRRDRVDQPQHF
CDR3 DNA: TGTGCCAGTAGTCCCCGCCGGGACAGGGTTGATCAGCCCCAGCATTTT

D gene: .
J gene: TRBJ2-3
V gene: TRBV7-2
clone size: once
CDR3 protein: CASSFRQGSTDTQYF
CDR3 DNA: TGTGCCAGCAGCTTCAGGCAGGGAAGCACAGATACGCAGTATTTT

D gene: .
J gene: TRBJ2-3
V gene: TRBV12-2
clone size: .
CDR3 protein: CASRLASGTDTQYF
CDR3 DNA: TGTGCAAGTCGCTTAGCGTCGGGGACAGATACGCAGTATTTT

D gene: TRBD1
J gene: TRBJ2-1
V gene: TRBV24-1
clone size: .
CDR3 protein: CATSDLDRGVQFF
CDR3 DNA: TGTGCCACCAGTGATTTAGACAGGGGAGTGCAGTTCTTC

D gene: .
J gene: TRBJ2-7
V gene: TRBV7-9
clone size: .
CDR3 protein: CASSFPGTSYEQYF
CDR3 DNA: TGTGCCAGCAGCTTTCCGGGGACCTCCTACGAGCAGTACTTC

D gene: TRBD2
J gene: TRBJ2-3
V gene: TRBV3-1/TRBV3-2
clone size: .
CDR3 protein: CASSPGLATDTQYF
CDR3 DNA: TGTGCCAGCAGCCCGGGACTAGCAACAGATACGCAGTATTTT

D gene: .
J gene: TRBJ2-2
V gene: TRBV5-1
clone size: .
CDR3 protein: CASSSLGGNTGELFF
CDR3 DNA: TGCGCCAGCAGTTCTCTCGGGGGTAACACCGGGGAGCTGTTTTTT

D gene: .
J gene: TRBJ1-1
V gene: TRBV13
clone size: .
CDR3 protein: CASSSTTEAFF
CDR3 DNA: TGTGCCAGCAGCTCTACCACTGAAGCTTTCTTT

D gene: .
J gene: TRBJ2-1
V gene: TRBV3-1/TRBV3-2
clone size: .
CDR3 protein: CASSPDEGSRQFF
CDR3 DNA: TGTGCCAGCAGCCCCGATGAGGGAAGCAGGCAGTTCTTC

D gene: TRBD1
J gene: TRBJ2-3
V gene: TRBV2
clone size: .
CDR3 protein: CASSAGWDRGTDTQYF
CDR3 DNA: TGTGCCAGCAGTGCAGGGTGGGACAGGGGGACAGATACGCAGTATTTT

D gene: .
J gene: TRBJ2-2
V gene: TRBV7-6
clone size: .
CDR3 protein: CASSPGTANTGELFF
CDR3 DNA: TGTGCCAGCAGCCCCGGGACCGCGAACACCGGGGAGCTGTTTTTT

D gene: TRBD1
J gene: TRBJ1-1
V gene: TRBV19
clone size: .
CDR3 protein: CASSIDRERNTEAFF
CDR3 DNA: TGTGCCAGTAGTATTGACAGGGAAAGGAACACTGAAGCTTTCTTT

D gene: TRBD2
J gene: TRBJ2-5
V gene: TRBV19
clone size: .
CDR3 protein: CASSIDSPTSGGETQYF
CDR3 DNA: TGTGCCAGTAGTATAGATTCTCCGACTAGCGGTGGGGAGACCCAGTACTTC